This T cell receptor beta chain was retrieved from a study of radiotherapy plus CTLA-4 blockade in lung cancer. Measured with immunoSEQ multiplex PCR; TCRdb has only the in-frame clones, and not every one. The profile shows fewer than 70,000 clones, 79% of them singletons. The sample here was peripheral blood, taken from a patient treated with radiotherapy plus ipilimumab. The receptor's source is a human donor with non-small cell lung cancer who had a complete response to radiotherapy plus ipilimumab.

The DNA of the CDR3 is TGTGCCAGCAGCCCCACCGGGACAGGGGGCTCCTACGAGCAGTACTTC. Residues: CASSPTGTGGSYEQYF. The rearrangement joins TRBV7-6 to TRBJ2-7; 11 positions match TRBD1. This CDR3 has 16 amino acids. V dropped 5 bases and J dropped 0; count of bases not matched to a gene: 6. Per the germline V gene, CDR1 is SGHVS and CDR2 is FNYEAQ.